The 8 T cell receptor beta chains below were found in one sample sequenced in a study of response to subunit inactivated influenza vaccine. One entry per CDR3 protein, called by TCRdb with MiXCR from the RT-PCR reads. This table holds 300,000 to 350,000 distinct CDR3 sequences, less than 25% found once. Sequencing used PBMCs from blood, obtained about 20 months after vaccination. The source of these receptors is a man aged 50 to 69 who received an inactivated influenza vaccine.

The table lists this clonotype with a few counts. The CDR3 protein is CASSQDPDRTGELFF. The CDR3 nucleotides are TGTGCCAGCAGCCAAGATCCCGACCGCACCGGGGAGCTGTTTTTT. The chain employs TRBV3-1 and TRBJ2-2; D unclear. Looked up from germline, CDR1 is LGHDT and CDR2 is YNNKEL (reference sequence). The CDR3 has 15 residues. V was clipped by 0 bases and J by 4 bases, with 9 bases between them.

The V gene is TRBV5-1, the J gene TRBJ2-3; D might be TRBD1 (6 bases). The CDR3 spans 13 residues. V was trimmed by 7 bases and J by 3 bases, leaving 12 bases between them. The germline V gene encodes CDR1 SGHRS and CDR2 YFSETQ. CDR3 in DNA: TGCGCCAGCGGACGGACAGCTACAGATACGCAGTATTTT. Translation gives CASGRTATDTQYF. The full variable domain, rest sourced from reference TRBV5-1 and TRBJ2-3, is KAGVTQTPRYLIKTRGQQVTLSCSPISGHRSVSWYQQTPGQGLQFLFEYFSETQRNKGNFPGRFSGRQFSNSRSEMNVSTLELGDSALYLCASGRTATDTQYFGPGTRLTVL.

This clonotype was observed at least ten times. The rearrangement joins TRBV5-6 to TRBJ1-2; D gene ambiguous. V dropped 5 bases and J dropped 1 base, with 9 bases sitting between them. Germline CDR1 is SGHDT and CDR2 is YYEEEE. The CDR3 is 13 residues long. The CDR3 protein is CASSSGVNYGYTF. For the CDR3, the DNA is TGTGCCAGCAGTTCCGGCGTTAACTATGGCTACACCTTC.

This clonotype occurred a few times. The chain employs TRBV25-1 and TRBJ1-1, with D possibly TRBD1 on 5 matching bases. Trimming left V 3 bases short and J 3 bases short, with 11 bases between. Germline CDR1 and CDR2: MGHDK and SYGVNS. This CDR3 spans 14 amino acids. The CDR3 DNA follows: TGTGCCAGCAGTGAGGCAGGGTTGGACACTGAAGCTTTCTTT. Protein sequence: CASSEAGLDTEAFF.

CDR3 in amino acids: CASSLRSGEFKFF. The CDR3 bases are TGTGCCAGCAGTCTCCGTTCGGGGGAGTTTAAGTTCTTC. V and J are TRBV12-3 or TRBV12-4 and TRBJ2-1; tentatively, D is TRBD2 (6 bases). V was shortened by 5 bases and J by 14 bases, with 19 bases between the two germline ends. The CDR3 sequence is 13 residues long.

This clonotype has a handful of counts. The chain recombines TRBV20-1 with TRBJ1-1; D remains ambiguous. V shed 5 bases and J shed 0 bases, with 13 bases lying between them. Germline V CDR1 and CDR2: DFQATT, SNEGSKA (reference sequence). This CDR3 has 14 amino acids. The CDR3 loop reads CSAGPGVLNTEAFF. Written as DNA, the CDR3 is TGCAGTGCTGGGCCTGGGGTATTGAACACTGAAGCTTTCTTT.

In its sample, this clonotype was seen a few times. The chain uses TRBV7-9 and TRBJ1-4; D is possibly TRBD1 (6 bases). Trimming removed 6 bases at V and 4 bases at J, with 15 bases between. In germline, CDR1 is SEHNR, CDR2 FQNEAQ (reference sequence). The CDR3 covers 15 residues. DNA for the CDR3: TGTGCCAGCAGTTCCGGACAGCCAGTTAATGAAAAACTGTTTTTT. This translates into CASSSGQPVNEKLFF.

The table lists this clonotype with a few counts. J is TRBJ2-7 and V is TRBV20-1, with D possibly matching TRBD1 (6 bases). The CDR3 extends over 12 amino acids. Trimming removed 5 bases from V and 3 bases from J, with 11 bases in between. Germline V gives CDR1 DFQATT, CDR2 SNEGSKA (reference sequence). The CDR3 loop reads CSAGQLDYEQYF. The CDR3 nucleotides read TGCAGTGCTGGACAGCTGGACTACGAGCAGTACTTC.